This T cell receptor beta chain was captured in a study of PD-L1 blockade in urothelial cancer. On the study more broadly: Patients started atezolizumab around 2014, 1,200 mg intravenously every 3 weeks. Between 0 and 3 prior chemotherapy regimens had been given to patients. Once treatment had started, blood was analyzed at 3 weeks (second dose) and again at 6 weeks.

Regarding this clone: Its matching antigen is unknown.

Study-wide points: Better progression-free and overall survival followed lower pretreatment blood clonality.

Per germline, CDR1 SGHTA and CDR2 FQGTGA. Trimming removed 5 bases at V and 0 bases at J, with 17 bases between. The CDR3 is 16 residues long. Here immunoSEQ multiplex PCR was the method, and the copy in TCRdb shows in-frame clones only, minus some. The data show about 43,000 clones, roughly 91% seen once. This receptor was identified in a woman aged 55-69 years with urothelial cancer. Sequenced here: PBMCs, sampled around atezolizumab (anti-PD-L1) treatment. This chain joins TRBV7-3 and TRBJ2-7; D possibly corresponds to TRBD1 (6 bases). DNA of the CDR3: TGTGCCAGCAGCCCTACCGCTGCGGACAGCTCCTACGAGCAGTACTTC. This encodes CASSPTAADSSYEQYF. Together with reference TRBV7-3 and TRBJ2-7, the CDR3 gives the full variable domain: GAGVSQTPSNKVTEKGKYVELRCDPISGHTALYWYRQSLGQGPEFLIYFQGTGAADDSGLPNDRFFAVRPEGSVSTLKIQRTERGDSAVYLCASSPTAADSSYEQYFGPGTRLTVT.